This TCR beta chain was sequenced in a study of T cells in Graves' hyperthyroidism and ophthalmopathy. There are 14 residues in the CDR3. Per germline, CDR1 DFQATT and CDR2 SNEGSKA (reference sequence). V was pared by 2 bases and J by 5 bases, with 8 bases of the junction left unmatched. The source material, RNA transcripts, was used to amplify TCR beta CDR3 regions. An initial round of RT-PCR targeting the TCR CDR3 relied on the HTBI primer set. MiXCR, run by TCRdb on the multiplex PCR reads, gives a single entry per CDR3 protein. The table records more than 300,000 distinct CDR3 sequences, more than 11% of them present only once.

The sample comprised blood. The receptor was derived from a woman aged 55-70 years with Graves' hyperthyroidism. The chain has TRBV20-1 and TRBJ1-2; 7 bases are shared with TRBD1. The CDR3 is CSARPTGYEYGYTF. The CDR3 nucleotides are TGCAGTGCTAGACCGACAGGGTATGAGTATGGCTACACCTTC.